Here is one T cell receptor beta chain with its context. These data originate in a study of patients and donors after allogeneic stem cell transplantation. The CDR3 sequence is 14 residues long. CDR1 is DFQATT, CDR2 SNEGSKA, per germline (reference sequence). Trimming removed 0 bases at V and 5 bases at J, with 13 bases between. TCRdb analysed the RT-PCR reads with MiXCR anew, one entry per CDR3 protein. Among over 400,000 distinct CDR3 sequences listed, approximately 16% were seen once. The chain combines TRBV20-1 with TRBJ1-1; TRBD1 is a possible D gene (5 bases). The clonotype was recovered from a human donor who was either an allogeneic HSCT recipient or a stem cell or donor lymphocyte infusion donor (not recorded which). It is not recorded whose cells these are; they may come from a transplant donor. Source material: blood, either unsorted or a sorted T cell fraction (not recorded which). The CDR3 DNA reads as TGCAGTGCTAGAGATACGCGGGCAGGGACTGAAGCTTTCTTT. Its translation is CSARDTRAGTEAFF.